These 8 T cell receptor beta chains were all obtained from the same sample, sequenced in a study of shared clonotypes between healthy human individuals. Produced via immunoSEQ multiplex PCR; TCRdb's table is partial and in-frame only. The repertoire holds 2 million to 3 million clones, with roughly 93% as singletons. The sequenced sample was naive CD4+ T cells from PBMCs. Subset specified: CD45RA+ positively selected. Receptor source: a man aged 18 to 30 in good health. Some clones in this sample may be carry-over from other donors' samples.

Worth noting for this clone: Compared with germline, one end of the junction differs, possibly owing to a read error. This sequence joins TRBV5-6 and TRBJ2-1, with D uncertain. The CDR3 loop spans 14 amino acids. Germline values: CDR1 SGHDT, CDR2 YYEEEE. CDR3 region: CANSFPGPTNEQFF. CDR3 sequence (DNA): TGTGCCAACAGCTTTCCGGGCCCTACCAATGAGCAGTTCTTC.

The rearrangement links TRBV6-1 to TRBJ2-1; D perhaps matches TRBD2 (6 bases). The CDR3 runs 15 residues. The germline gives CDR1 MNHNS, CDR2 SASEGT. The V gene lost 4 bases and the J gene lost 7 bases, with 17 bases spanning the gap. CDR3 in amino acids: CASSAEGGGWNEQFF. CDR3 nucleotide sequence: TGTGCCAGCAGTGCGGAGGGTGGGGGGTGGAATGAGCAGTTCTTC.

The chain combines TRBV19 with TRBJ1-5; a weak D match, TRBD1 (6 bases). The V and J ends lost 1 base and 4 bases respectively, with 8 bases between them. Germline CDR1 is LNHDA and CDR2 is SQIVND (reference sequence). This CDR3 is 14 amino acids long. The CDR3 coding sequence is TGTGCCAGTAGTATAGCAGGGGCAAATCAGCCCCAGCATTTT. Its protein is CASSIAGANQPQHF.

This clone has a single count. V usage is TRBV28 and J usage is TRBJ2-3; TRBD1 or TRBD2 may be the D gene (5 bases each). Trimming removed 3 bases at V and 2 bases at J, with 12 bases between. The CDR3 length is 15 residues. CDR1 MDHEN and CDR2 SYDVKM come from the germline V gene. The CDR3 bases are TGTGCCAGCAGTTTGTGGGGGAAAGCCACAGATACGCAGTATTTT. Protein sequence: CASSLWGKATDTQYF.

V and J are TRBV28 and TRBJ2-1; D uncertain. This CDR3 is 19 amino acids long. Trimming removed 4 bases at V and 0 bases at J, with 22 bases between. Germline CDR1 reads MDHEN; CDR2 reads SYDVKM. CDR3: CASSSLPVMWETSYNEQFF. CDR3 DNA sequence: TGTGCCAGCAGTTCACTGCCAGTGATGTGGGAAACCTCCTACAATGAGCAGTTCTTC.

J is TRBJ2-7 and V is TRBV9; D possibly corresponds to TRBD1 (6 bases). The V and J ends lost 3 bases and 6 bases respectively, with 16 bases between them. Per germline, CDR1 SGDLS and CDR2 YYNGEE. CDR3 length: 14 residues. The CDR3 sequence: CASSGAGVEVEQYF. Here the CDR3 DNA reads TGTGCCAGCAGCGGAGCAGGGGTTGAAGTCGAGCAGTACTTC.

The chain recombines TRBV5-1 with TRBJ1-3; D is ambiguous. With 7 bases removed from V and 0 bases from J, the gap between germline ends came to 11 bases. The CDR3 spans 14 residues. Germline V gene lookup returns CDR1 SGHRS and CDR2 YFSETQ. In DNA, the CDR3 is TGCGCCAGCCAACAGCAAACCTCTGGAAACACCATATATTTT. Translating it yields CASQQQTSGNTIYF. Supplemented by reference TRBV5-1 and TRBJ1-3, the full variable domain reads KAGVTQTPRYLIKTRGQQVTLSCSPISGHRSVSWYQQTPGQGLQFLFEYFSETQRNKGNFPGRFSGRQFSNSRSEMNVSTLELGDSALYLCASQQQTSGNTIYFGEGSWLTVV.

The chain joins TRBV7-2 to TRBJ1-2, with 8 bases that match TRBD1. CDR3 length equals 15 residues. Germline V gives CDR1 SGHTA, CDR2 FQGNSA. V was pared by 5 bases and J by 4 bases, with 9 bases of the junction left unmatched. This CDR3 is CASSPQQGAFYGYTF. Here the CDR3 DNA reads TGTGCCAGCAGCCCCCAGCAGGGGGCGTTCTATGGCTACACCTTC.